These 2 T cell receptor beta chains were all obtained from the same sample, sequenced in a study of blood T cell repertoires in COVID-19. Libraries were prepared by immunoSEQ multiplex PCR; TCRdb keeps only in-frame clonotypes and omits some of them. The profile covers about 81,000 clones, with 90% to 95% appearing a single time and approximately 4.2% taken by the ten largest. The sample was peripheral blood. The source of these receptors is a human donor with active COVID-19. The donor label of this sample is uncertain.

The chain couples TRBV27 to TRBJ2-5; the match to TRBD1 covers 8 bases. The junction had 7 bases not matched to a gene; V was cut back by 6 bases and J by 1 base. The V gene's germline CDR1 is MNHEY and CDR2 SMNVEV (reference sequence). The CDR3 length is 15 residues. CDR3 coding DNA: TGTGCCAGCAGGGGTTGGACAGGGTTCCAAGAGACCCAGTACTTC. Translating it yields CASRGWTGFQETQYF.

The V call is TRBV18, the J call TRBJ2-7; no clear D. CDR1 KGHSH and CDR2 LQKENI come from the germline V gene. V shed 2 bases and J shed 0 bases, with 8 bases lying between them. This CDR3 spans 14 amino acids. The CDR3 protein is CASSPSYSSYEQYF. The CDR3 coding sequence is TGTGCCAGCTCACCATCCTACAGCTCCTACGAGCAGTACTTC. The complete variable domain, with remaining parts taken from reference TRBV18 and TRBJ2-7, reads NAGVMQNPRHLVRRRGQEARLRCSPMKGHSHVYWYRQLPEEGLKFMVYLQKENIIDESGMPKERFSAEFPKEGPSILRIQQVVRGDSAAYFCASSPSYSSYEQYFGPGTRLTVT.